This T cell receptor (beta chain) was retrieved from a study of blood T cell repertoires in COVID-19. Looking at the study overall: Specimens from acute and convalescent COVID-19 originated in the United States, Italy and Spain. T cells, B-cell-depleted T cells, or PBMCs supplied cDNA or gDNA.

This clone was seen once. Methods used by the authors: Amplification with reference gene primers provided the estimates of nucleated cell counts. Sequencing used immunoSEQ multiplex PCR; TCRdb keeps in-frame clones, though not all of them. The V and J calls and clone size were taken over from that table, and D and trimming were inferred from the DNA. The sample lists around 88,000 clones, around 85% occurring once. Sequenced input: peripheral blood. The receptor was derived from a woman over 75 with acute or convalescent COVID-19.

CDR3 sequence: CASSLNRGGTEAFF. The CDR3 DNA is TGTGCCAGCAGCTTAAACAGGGGGGGTACTGAAGCTTTCTTT. The chain recombines TRBV7-9 with TRBJ1-1, with 8 positions matching TRBD1. Germline V gives CDR1 SEHNR, CDR2 FQNEAQ (reference sequence). The CDR3 sequence is 14 residues long. V shed 2 bases and J 5 bases; nucleotides not matched to a gene: 4.